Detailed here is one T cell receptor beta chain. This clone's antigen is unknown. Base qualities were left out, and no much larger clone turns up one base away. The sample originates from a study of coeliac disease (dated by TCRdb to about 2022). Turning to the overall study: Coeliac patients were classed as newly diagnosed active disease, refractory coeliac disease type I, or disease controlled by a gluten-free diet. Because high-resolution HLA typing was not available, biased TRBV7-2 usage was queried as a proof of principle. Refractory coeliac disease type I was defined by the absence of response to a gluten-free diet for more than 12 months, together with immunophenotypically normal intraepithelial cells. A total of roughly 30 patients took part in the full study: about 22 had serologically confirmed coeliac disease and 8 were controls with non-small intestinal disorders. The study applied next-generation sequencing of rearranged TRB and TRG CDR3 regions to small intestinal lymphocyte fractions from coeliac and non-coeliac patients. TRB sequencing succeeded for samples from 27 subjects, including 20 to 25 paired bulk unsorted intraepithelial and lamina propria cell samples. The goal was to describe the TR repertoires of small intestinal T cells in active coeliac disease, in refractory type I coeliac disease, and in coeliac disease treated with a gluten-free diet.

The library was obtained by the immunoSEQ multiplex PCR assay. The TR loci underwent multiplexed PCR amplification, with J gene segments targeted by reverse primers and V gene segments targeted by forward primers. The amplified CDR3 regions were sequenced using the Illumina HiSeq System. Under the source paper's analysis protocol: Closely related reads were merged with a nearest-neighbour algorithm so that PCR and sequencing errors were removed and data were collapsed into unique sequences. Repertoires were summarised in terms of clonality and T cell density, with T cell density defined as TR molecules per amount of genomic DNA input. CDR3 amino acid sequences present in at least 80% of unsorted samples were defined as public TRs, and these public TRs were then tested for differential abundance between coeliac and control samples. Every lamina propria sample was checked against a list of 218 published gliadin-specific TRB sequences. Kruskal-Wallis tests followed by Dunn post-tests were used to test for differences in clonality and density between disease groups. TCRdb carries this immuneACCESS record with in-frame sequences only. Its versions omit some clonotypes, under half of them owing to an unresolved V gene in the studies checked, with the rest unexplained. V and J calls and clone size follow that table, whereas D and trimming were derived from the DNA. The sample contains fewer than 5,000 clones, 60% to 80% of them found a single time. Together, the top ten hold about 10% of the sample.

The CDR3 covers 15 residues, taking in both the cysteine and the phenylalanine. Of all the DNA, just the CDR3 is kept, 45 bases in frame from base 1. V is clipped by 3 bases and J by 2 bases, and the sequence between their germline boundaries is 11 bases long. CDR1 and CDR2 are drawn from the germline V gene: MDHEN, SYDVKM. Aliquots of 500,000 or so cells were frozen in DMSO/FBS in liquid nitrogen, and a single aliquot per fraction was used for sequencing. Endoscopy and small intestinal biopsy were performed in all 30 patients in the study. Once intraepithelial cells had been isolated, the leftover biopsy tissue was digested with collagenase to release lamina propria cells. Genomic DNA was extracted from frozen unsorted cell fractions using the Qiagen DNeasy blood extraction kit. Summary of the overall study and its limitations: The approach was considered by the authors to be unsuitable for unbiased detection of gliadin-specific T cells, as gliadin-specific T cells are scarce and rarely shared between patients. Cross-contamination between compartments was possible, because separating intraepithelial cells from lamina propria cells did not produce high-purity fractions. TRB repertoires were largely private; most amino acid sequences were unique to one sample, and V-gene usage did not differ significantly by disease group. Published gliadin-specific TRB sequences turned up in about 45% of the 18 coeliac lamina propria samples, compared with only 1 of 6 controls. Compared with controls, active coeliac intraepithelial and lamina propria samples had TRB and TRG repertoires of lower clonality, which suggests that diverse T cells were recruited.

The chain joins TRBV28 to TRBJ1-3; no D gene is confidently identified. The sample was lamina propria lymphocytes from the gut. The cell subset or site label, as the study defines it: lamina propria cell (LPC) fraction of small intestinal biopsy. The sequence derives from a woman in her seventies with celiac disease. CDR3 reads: CASSLLWSAGNTIYF. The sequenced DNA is TGTGCCAGCAGTTTGCTATGGTCGGCTGGAAACACCATATATTTT. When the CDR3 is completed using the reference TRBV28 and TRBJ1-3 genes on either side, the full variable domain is DVKVTQSSRYLVKRTGEKVFLECVQDMDHENMFWYRQDPGLGLRLIYFSYDVKMKEKGDIPEGYSVSREKKERFSLILESASTNQTSMYLCASSLLWSAGNTIYFGEGSWLTVV.